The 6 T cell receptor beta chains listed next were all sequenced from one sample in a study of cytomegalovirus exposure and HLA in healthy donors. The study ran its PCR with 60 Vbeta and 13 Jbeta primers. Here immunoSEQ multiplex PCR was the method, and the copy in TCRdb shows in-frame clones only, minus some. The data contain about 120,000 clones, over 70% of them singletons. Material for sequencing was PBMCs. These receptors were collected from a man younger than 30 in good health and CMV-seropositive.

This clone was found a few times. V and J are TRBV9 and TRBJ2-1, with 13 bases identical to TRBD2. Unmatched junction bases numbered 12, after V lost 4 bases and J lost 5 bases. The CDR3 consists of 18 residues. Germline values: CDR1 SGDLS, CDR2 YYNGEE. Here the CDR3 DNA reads TGTGCCAGCAGCCCCCGACTAGCGGGAGGAAACCACCACAATGAGCAGTTCTTC. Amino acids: CASSPRLAGGNHHNEQFF.

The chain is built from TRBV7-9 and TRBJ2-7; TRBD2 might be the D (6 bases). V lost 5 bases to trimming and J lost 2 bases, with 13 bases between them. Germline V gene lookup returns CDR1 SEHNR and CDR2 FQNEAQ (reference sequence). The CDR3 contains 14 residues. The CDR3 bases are TGTGCCAGCAGCCTTAGCGGACGAACCTACGAGCAGTACTTC. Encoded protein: CASSLSGRTYEQYF.

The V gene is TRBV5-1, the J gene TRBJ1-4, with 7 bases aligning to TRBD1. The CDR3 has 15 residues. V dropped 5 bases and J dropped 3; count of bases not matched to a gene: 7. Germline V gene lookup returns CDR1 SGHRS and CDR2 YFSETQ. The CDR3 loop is CASRLDRAPNEKLFF. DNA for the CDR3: TGCGCCAGCAGACTAGACAGGGCCCCTAATGAAAAACTGTTTTTT.

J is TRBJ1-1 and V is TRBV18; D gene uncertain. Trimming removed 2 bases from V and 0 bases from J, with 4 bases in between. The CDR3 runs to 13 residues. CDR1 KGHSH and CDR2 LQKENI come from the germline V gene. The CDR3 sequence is CASSPGVNTEAFF. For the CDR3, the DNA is TGTGCCAGCTCACCAGGAGTGAACACTGAAGCTTTCTTT.

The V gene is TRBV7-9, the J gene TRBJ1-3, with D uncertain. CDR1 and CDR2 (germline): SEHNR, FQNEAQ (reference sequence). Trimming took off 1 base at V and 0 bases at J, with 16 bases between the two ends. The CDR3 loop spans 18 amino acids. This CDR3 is CASSLGLMSPYSGNTIYF. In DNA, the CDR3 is TGTGCCAGCAGCTTAGGGTTAATGAGCCCCTACTCTGGAAACACCATATATTTT.

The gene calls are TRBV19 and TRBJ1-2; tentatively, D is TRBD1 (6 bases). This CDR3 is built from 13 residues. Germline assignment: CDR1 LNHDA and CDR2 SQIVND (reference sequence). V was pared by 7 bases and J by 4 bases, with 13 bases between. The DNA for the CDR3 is TGTGCCAGTAAACAGGGTCCTGCCTATGGCTACACCTTC. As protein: CASKQGPAYGYTF. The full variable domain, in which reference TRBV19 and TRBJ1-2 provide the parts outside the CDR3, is DGGITQSPKYLFRKEGQNVTLSCEQNLNHDAMYWYRQDPGQGLRLIYYSQIVNDFQKGDIAEGYSVSREKKESFPLTVTSAQKNPTAFYLCASKQGPAYGYTFGSGTRLTVV.